This TCR beta chain was profiled in a study of blood T cell repertoires in COVID-19. In the study overall: T cells, B-cell-depleted T cells, or PBMCs supplied cDNA or gDNA.

Libraries were prepared by immunoSEQ multiplex PCR; TCRdb keeps only in-frame clonotypes and omits some of them. The sample shows around 160,000 clones, roughly four fifths of them seen only once. CDR3 size: 12 residues. V lost 1 base and J lost 7, with 7 bases in between. Germline CDR1 is LNHNV and CDR2 is YYDKDF (reference sequence). Sequenced material: peripheral blood. This clonotype originated in a human donor with acute or convalescent COVID-19. The donor label of this sample is uncertain. The chain has TRBV15 and TRBJ1-2; D not resolved. CDR3: CATSRGRGGYTF. The CDR3 bases are TGTGCCACCAGCAGAGGACGGGGTGGCTACACCTTC. Complete variable domain (other parts from reference TRBV15 and TRBJ1-2): DAMVIQNPRYQVTQFGKPVTLSCSQTLNHNVMYWYQQKSSQAPKLLFHYYDKDFNNEADTPDNFQSRRPNTSFCFLDIRSPGLGDTAMYLCATSRGRGGYTFGSGTRLTVV.